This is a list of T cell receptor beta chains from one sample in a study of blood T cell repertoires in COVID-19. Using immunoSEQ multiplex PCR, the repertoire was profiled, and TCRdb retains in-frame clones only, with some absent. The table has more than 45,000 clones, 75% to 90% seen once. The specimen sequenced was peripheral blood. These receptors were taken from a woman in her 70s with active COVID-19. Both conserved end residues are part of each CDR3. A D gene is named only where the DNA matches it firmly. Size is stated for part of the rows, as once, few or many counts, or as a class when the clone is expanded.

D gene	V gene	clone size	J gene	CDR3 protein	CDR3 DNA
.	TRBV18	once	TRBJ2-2	CASSPPGQGGAGELFF	TGTGCCAGCTCACCACCGGGCCAGGGAGGTGCCGGGGAGCTGTTTTTT
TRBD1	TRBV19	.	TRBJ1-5	CASSIGPGQGFLLNGQPQHF	TGTGCCAGTAGTATAGGCCCTGGACAGGGATTCCTCCTCAACGGTCAGCCCCAGCATTTT
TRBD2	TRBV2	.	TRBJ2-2	CASRGSGRNTGELFF	TGTGCCAGCAGGGGGAGCGGGAGGAATACCGGGGAGCTGTTTTTT
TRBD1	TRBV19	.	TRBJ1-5	CASSSGTVSSNQPQHF	TGTGCCAGTAGTTCCGGGACAGTCTCTAGCAATCAGCCCCAGCATTTT
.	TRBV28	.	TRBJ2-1	CASTTDRKNNEQFF	TGTGCCAGCACCACCGACAGGAAAAACAATGAGCAGTTCTTC
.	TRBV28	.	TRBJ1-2	CASSLSGGIYGYTF	TGTGCCAGCAGTTTATCGGGGGGGATCTATGGCTACACCTTC
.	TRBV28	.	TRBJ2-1	CASTRSGNLYNEQFF	TGTGCCAGCACCCGCTCGGGGAATCTGTACAATGAGCAGTTCTTC
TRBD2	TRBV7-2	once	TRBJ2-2	CASSLSGGATGELFF	TGTGCCAGCAGCTTATCGGGGGGAGCCACCGGGGAGCTGTTTTTT
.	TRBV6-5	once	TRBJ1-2	CASSKTINYGYTF	TGTGCCAGCAGTAAAACAATAAACTATGGCTACACCTTC
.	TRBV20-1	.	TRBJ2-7	CSATPNYEQYF	TGCAGTGCTACCCCCAATTACGAGCAGTACTTC
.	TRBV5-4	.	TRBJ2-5	CASSNRDTETQYF	TGTGCCAGCAGCAACCGGGACACGGAGACCCAGTACTTC
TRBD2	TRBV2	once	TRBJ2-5	CASSEPRGAGSQETQYF	TGTGCCAGCAGTGAGCCCCGGGGAGCGGGATCACAAGAGACCCAGTACTTC
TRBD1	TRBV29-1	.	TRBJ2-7	CSVEGTGSISYEQYF	TGCAGCGTTGAGGGGACAGGGTCTATCTCCTACGAGCAGTACTTC
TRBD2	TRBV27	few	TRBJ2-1	CASSPYHGLVISEQFF	TGTGCCAGCAGTCCCTACCACGGACTAGTGATCTCTGAGCAGTTCTTC
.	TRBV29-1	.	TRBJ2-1	CSVEVVNEQFF	TGCAGCGTTGAAGTAGTCAATGAGCAGTTCTTC
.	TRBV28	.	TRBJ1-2	CASSTQLGYGYTF	TGTGCCAGCAGCACACAGCTCGGCTATGGCTACACCTTC
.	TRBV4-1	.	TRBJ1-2	CASSQEGGANYGYTF	TGCGCCAGCAGCCAAGAAGGGGGGGCTAACTATGGCTACACCTTC
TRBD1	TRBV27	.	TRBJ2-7	CASRRDSSYEQYF	TGTGCCAGCAGAAGGGACAGCTCCTACGAGCAGTACTTC
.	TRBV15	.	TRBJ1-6	CATSRGTSSYNSPLHF	TGTGCCACCAGCAGAGGGACTAGCTCCTATAATTCACCCCTCCACTTT
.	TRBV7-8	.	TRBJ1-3	CASSPSVLFGNTIYF	TGTGCCAGCAGCCCCAGCGTCCTCTTTGGAAACACCATATATTTT
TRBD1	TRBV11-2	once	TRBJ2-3	CASSVGPPGGNTQYF	TGTGCCAGCAGCGTAGGACCCCCAGGGGGCAATACGCAGTATTTT
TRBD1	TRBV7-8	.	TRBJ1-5	CASSLLPDRDNQPQHF	TGTGCCAGCAGCTTACTCCCGGACAGGGACAATCAGCCCCAGCATTTT
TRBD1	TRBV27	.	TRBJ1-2	CASGGLARQGWTMDYGYTF	TGTGCCAGCGGGGGGCTGGCCAGACAGGGTTGGACTATGGACTATGGCTACACCTTC
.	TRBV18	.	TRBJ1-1	CASRADRNTEAFF	TGTGCCAGCCGAGCCGACAGGAACACTGAAGCTTTCTTT
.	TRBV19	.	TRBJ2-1	CASKILGGSEQFF	TGTGCCAGTAAGATACTAGGAGGGTCTGAGCAGTTCTTC
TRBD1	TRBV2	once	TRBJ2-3	CASRRDRGPSTDTQYF	TGTGCCAGCAGGAGGGACAGGGGCCCCTCCACAGATACGCAGTATTTT
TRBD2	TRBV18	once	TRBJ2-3	CASSRDYRPRDTQYF	TGTGCCAGCTCTCGGGACTACCGCCCTAGGGATACGCAGTATTTT
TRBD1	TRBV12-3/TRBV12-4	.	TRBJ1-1	CASRGTVNTEAFF	TGTGCCAGCAGGGGGACAGTGAACACTGAAGCTTTCTTT
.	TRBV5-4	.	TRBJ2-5	CASSERGGFSREYF	TGTGCCAGCAGCGAACGAGGGGGATTTAGCCGGGAGTACTTC
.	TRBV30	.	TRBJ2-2	CAWSQRRGKLFF	TGTGCCTGGAGTCAACGCCGCGGGAAGCTGTTTTTT
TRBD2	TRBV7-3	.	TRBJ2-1	CASSSGLAAAYNEQFF	TGTGCCAGCAGCTCGGGACTAGCGGCAGCTTACAATGAGCAGTTCTTC
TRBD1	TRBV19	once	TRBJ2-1	CASSYRDRKNEQFF	TGTGCCAGTAGTTATCGGGACAGAAAAAATGAGCAGTTCTTC
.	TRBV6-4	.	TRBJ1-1	CASSDPSEAFF	TGTGCCAGCAGTGACCCCTCTGAAGCTTTCTTT
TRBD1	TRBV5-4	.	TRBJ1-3	CASSLQGTDTIYF	TGTGCCAGCAGCTTACAGGGGACGGACACCATATATTTT
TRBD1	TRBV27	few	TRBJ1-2	CASSLVGTVGYTF	TGTGCCAGCAGTTTAGTGGGGACAGTCGGCTACACCTTC
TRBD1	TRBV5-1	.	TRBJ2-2	CASSSGTGGTNTGELFF	TGCGCCAGCAGCTCTGGGACAGGGGGCACGAACACCGGGGAGCTGTTTTTT
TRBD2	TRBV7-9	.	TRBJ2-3	CASSLELRGRKDTQYF	TGTGCCAGCAGCTTAGAACTCCGCGGGAGAAAGGATACGCAGTATTTT
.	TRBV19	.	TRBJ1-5	CASSIDRTVNQPQHF	TGTGCCAGTAGTATAGATCGGACAGTGAATCAGCCCCAGCATTTT
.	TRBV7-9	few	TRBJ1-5	CASSLAGVSQPQHF	TGTGCCAGCAGCTTAGCCGGGGTCAGTCAGCCCCAGCATTTT